One TCR beta chain is described in this entry. The sample has other DNA sequences that encode this CDR3 too. There are 13 residues in the CDR3. The V and J ends lost 0 bases and 2 bases respectively, with 3 bases between them. Germline V lookup: CDR1 SGHRS, CDR2 YFSETQ. Participants were aged about 18 to 90 years from about 25 US areas. Cohorts were based on clinical histories the participants reported. This sample was taken from a study of blood T cell repertoires in COVID-19. In the authors' methods: From reference gene primer amplification, estimates of nucleated cell counts were derived. Repertoires were generated with immunoSEQ multiplex PCR, while TCRdb's copy carries only in-frame clones and drops some. For V, J and clone size, that table is used; D and trimming come from the DNA. The sample gives approximately 180,000 clones, about 77% of which show up once; about a sixth is in the top ten.

The receptor was derived from a woman aged 50 to 65 with acute COVID-19. The specimen was PBMCs or T cells enriched from blood (not recorded which). The rearrangement links TRBV5-1 to TRBJ1-5; D is ambiguous. The CDR3 sequence is CASSLAGNQPQHF. In nucleotides, the CDR3 is TGCGCCAGCAGCTTGGCCGGCAATCAGCCCCAGCATTTT.